These T cell receptor beta chains were read from a single sample in a study of shared clonotypes between healthy human individuals. Libraries were prepared by immunoSEQ multiplex PCR; TCRdb keeps only in-frame clonotypes and omits some of them. The sample lists around 1.5 million clones; 95% to 99% were seen once. Sequencing was performed on naive CD4+ T cells sorted from blood. The receptors originated from a man aged 25-45 years in good health. Both conserved end residues are part of each CDR3. A D gene is named only where the DNA matches it firmly. Clone size appears in some rows only: once, few, many, or a class for an expanded clone.

v_call	j_call	d_call	clone_size	cdr3_aa	cdr3_nt
TRBV6-5	TRBJ2-7	TRBD2	-	CASSYLAGSGEQYF	TGTGCCAGCAGCTATCTAGCGGGGTCAGGGGAGCAGTACTTC
TRBV28	TRBJ2-1	TRBD2	-	CASSLWGLAGGLYNEQFF	TGTGCCAGCAGTTTATGGGGACTAGCGGGAGGGCTCTACAATGAGCAGTTCTTC
TRBV7-9	TRBJ1-3	-	-	CASSLVVESIYF	TGTGCCAGCAGCTTAGTGGTGGAGTCCATATATTTT
TRBV9	TRBJ1-1	-	-	CASSPTTAYTEAFF	TGTGCCAGCAGCCCGACGACTGCGTACACTGAAGCTTTCTTT
TRBV11-2	TRBJ2-1	-	-	CASSPDNLRNFF	TGTGCCAGCAGCCCTGACAACCTAAGAAACTTCTTC
TRBV6-4	TRBJ2-2	-	once	CASSPGGRTGELFF	TGTGCCAGCAGTCCCGGTGGGAGGACCGGGGAGCTGTTTTTT
TRBV11-2	TRBJ1-2	-	-	CASSLSGRGGDGYTF	TGTGCCAGCAGCTTAAGCGGCAGGGGCGGAGATGGCTACACCTTC
TRBV6-1	TRBJ1-1	-	-	CASSYDGANTEAFF	TGTGCCAGTTCATATGACGGGGCCAACACTGAAGCTTTCTTT
TRBV19	TRBJ2-3	TRBD2	-	CASMALAGGTDTQYF	TGTGCCAGTATGGCACTAGCGGGAGGCACAGATACGCAGTATTTT
TRBV11-3	TRBJ2-7	-	-	CASSKESEQYF	TGTGCCAGCAGCAAAGAAAGCGAGCAGTACTTC
TRBV10-2	TRBJ1-2	-	-	CASRQTGVYGYTF	TGCGCCAGCAGACAGACAGGAGTTTATGGCTACACCTTC
TRBV5-1	TRBJ2-3	TRBD2	-	CASREREVDTQYF	TGCGCCAGCAGAGAGCGGGAGGTGGATACGCAGTATTTT
TRBV15	TRBJ1-3	TRBD1	-	CATSRDRMNTIYF	TGTGCCACCAGCAGGGACAGGATGAACACCATATATTTT
TRBV29-1	TRBJ2-3	TRBD2	-	CSVVGGPTDTQYF	TGCAGCGTTGTGGGAGGGCCGACAGATACGCAGTATTTT
TRBV5-4	TRBJ2-7	TRBD1	-	CASSTRDRIYEQYF	TGTGCCAGCAGTACCCGGGACAGGATTTACGAGCAGTACTTC
TRBV20-1	TRBJ2-1	-	-	CSGTGSNEQFF	TGCAGTGGTACAGGGAGCAATGAGCAGTTCTTC
TRBV11-2	TRBJ2-1	-	-	CASSFRGYNEQFF	TGTGCCAGCAGCTTTAGAGGCTACAATGAGCAGTTCTTC
TRBV28	TRBJ2-3	TRBD1	once	CASSLWTGGGSDTQYF	TGTGCCAGCAGTTTGTGGACAGGGGGAGGATCAGATACGCAGTATTTT
TRBV28	TRBJ2-3	TRBD2	-	CASRTGLAQDTQYF	TGTGCCAGCAGAACGGGACTAGCACAAGATACGCAGTATTTT
TRBV6-5	TRBJ2-7	TRBD1	-	CASSRSGTGYEQYF	TGTGCCAGCAGTAGATCCGGGACAGGCTACGAGCAGTACTTC
TRBV10-1	TRBJ2-3	TRBD2	-	CASSGLGLAGGTTDTQYF	TGCGCCAGCAGTGGACTGGGACTAGCGGGAGGCACCACAGATACGCAGTATTTT
TRBV11-2	TRBJ2-5	-	-	CASSRNEGETQYF	TGTGCCAGCAGCCGAAATGAGGGAGAGACCCAGTACTTC
TRBV27	TRBJ2-2	TRBD1	-	CASSLRRQGDTGELFF	TGTGCCAGCAGCCTCCGCCGACAGGGGGACACCGGGGAGCTGTTTTTT
TRBV5-1	TRBJ2-2	-	once	CASSSAANTGELFF	TGCGCCAGCAGCTCCGCAGCGAACACCGGGGAGCTGTTTTTT
TRBV5-1	TRBJ2-5	-	-	CASSLVGGRETQYF	TGCGCCAGCAGCTTGGTAGGGGGGAGAGAGACCCAGTACTTC
TRBV14	TRBJ2-5	-	-	CASSPGTLRETQYF	TGTGCCAGCAGCCCCGGGACACTGAGGGAGACCCAGTACTTC
TRBV7-2	TRBJ1-2	-	-	CASSLESDFYYGYTF	TGTGCCAGCAGCTTAGAGTCGGATTTTTACTATGGCTACACCTTC
TRBV9	TRBJ1-2	TRBD1	-	CASSGAQTGLGYGYTF	TGTGCCAGCAGCGGCGCACAGACAGGGCTTGGCTATGGCTACACCTTC
TRBV2	TRBJ1-5	-	-	CASRSTSATQPQHF	TGTGCCAGCCGGTCTACGTCGGCGACTCAGCCCCAGCATTTT
TRBV10-3	TRBJ2-7	TRBD1	-	CAISDGTGGEEQYF	TGTGCCATCAGTGATGGGACAGGGGGTGAGGAGCAGTACTTC
TRBV2	TRBJ2-6	-	-	CASNKAGANVLTF	TGTGCCAGCAACAAGGCTGGGGCCAACGTCCTGACTTTC
TRBV9	TRBJ1-3	-	-	CASSVKQGRSSGNTIYF	TGTGCCAGCAGCGTAAAACAGGGAAGGAGCTCTGGAAACACCATATATTTT
TRBV2	TRBJ2-2	TRBD2	-	CASSRIAGLGKVGELFF	TGTGCCAGCAGTCGTATAGCGGGGCTCGGCAAAGTCGGGGAGCTGTTTTTT
TRBV6-6	TRBJ2-1	-	-	CASSYSRPGAEYEQFF	TGTGCCAGCAGTTACTCGAGACCGGGCGCGGAGTATGAGCAGTTCTTC
TRBV2	TRBJ1-1	-	-	CASNGQPNTEAFF	TGTGCCAGCAACGGGCAGCCGAACACTGAAGCTTTCTTT
TRBV28	TRBJ2-7	-	few	CASSSLDGGVDEQYF	TGTGCCAGCAGTTCTCTAGATGGTGGGGTTGACGAGCAGTACTTC
TRBV12-5	TRBJ2-3	-	-	CASGLADTQYF	TGTGCTAGTGGTTTGGCAGATACGCAGTATTTT
TRBV5-1	TRBJ1-1	-	-	CASSFNIQGGKAEAFF	TGCGCCAGCAGCTTTAACATACAGGGTGGTAAAGCTGAAGCTTTCTTT
TRBV9	TRBJ2-2	TRBD1	-	CASSLGTGVDTGELFF	TGTGCCAGCAGCTTAGGGACAGGGGTGGACACCGGGGAGCTGTTTTTT
TRBV7-7	TRBJ2-7	TRBD1	once	CASSLADRGYEQYF	TGTGCCAGCAGCTTAGCGGACAGGGGATACGAGCAGTACTTC
TRBV15	TRBJ2-1	-	-	CATRSYNEQFF	TGTGCCACGAGGTCCTACAATGAGCAGTTCTTC
TRBV18	TRBJ1-1	-	-	CASSPADTNTEAFF	TGTGCCAGCTCACCGGCGGACACGAACACTGAAGCTTTCTTT
TRBV5-1	TRBJ2-7	TRBD2	-	CASSLSLAGDEQYF	TGCGCCAGCAGCTTGTCTCTAGCGGGAGACGAGCAGTACTTC
TRBV29-1	TRBJ1-1	-	-	CSVQGEDTEAFF	TGCAGCGTCCAAGGAGAGGACACTGAAGCTTTCTTT
TRBV5-1	TRBJ2-1	TRBD2	once	CASSLLAGGPSEQFF	TGCGCCAGCAGCCTACTAGCGGGAGGGCCCAGTGAGCAGTTCTTC
TRBV11-2	TRBJ2-3	-	-	CATSLDRPSTDTQYF	TGTGCCACTTCACTAGACAGACCTAGCACAGATACGCAGTATTTT
TRBV15	TRBJ2-7	TRBD2	-	CATSRDRIGLNGTSGEESNCEQYF	TGTGCCACCAGCAGAGATCGGATCGGTCTCAACGGGACTAGCGGGGAGGAGTCGAACTGCGAGCAGTACTTC